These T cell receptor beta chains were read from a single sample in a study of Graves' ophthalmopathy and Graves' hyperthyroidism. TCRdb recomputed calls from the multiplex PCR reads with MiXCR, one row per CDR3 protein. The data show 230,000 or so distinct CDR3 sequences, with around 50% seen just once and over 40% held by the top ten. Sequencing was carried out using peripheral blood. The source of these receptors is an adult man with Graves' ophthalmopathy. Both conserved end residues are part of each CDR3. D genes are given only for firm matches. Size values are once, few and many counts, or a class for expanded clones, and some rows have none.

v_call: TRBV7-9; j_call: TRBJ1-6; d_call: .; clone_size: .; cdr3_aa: CASSLEGRLRNSPLHF; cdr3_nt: TGTGCCAGCAGCTTAGAGGGCAGGCTGAGGAATTCACCCCTCCACTTT
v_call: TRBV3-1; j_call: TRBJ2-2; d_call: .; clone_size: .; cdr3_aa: CASSQESETGELFF; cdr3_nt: TGTGCCAGCAGCCAAGAATCAGAGACCGGGGAGCTGTTTTTT
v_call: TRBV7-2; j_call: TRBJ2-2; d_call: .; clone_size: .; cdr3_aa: CASSLEGVYTGELFF; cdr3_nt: TGTGCCAGCAGCTTAGAGGGGGTTTACACCGGGGAGCTGTTTTTT
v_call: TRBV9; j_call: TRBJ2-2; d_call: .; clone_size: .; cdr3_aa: CASSQGRREDTGELFF; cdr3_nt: TGTGCCAGCAGCCAAGGAAGGAGGGAGGACACCGGGGAGCTGTTTTTT
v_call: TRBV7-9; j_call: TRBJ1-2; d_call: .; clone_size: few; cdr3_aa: CASSPTSGDGYTF; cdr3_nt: TGTGCCAGCAGCCCGACCTCAGGAGATGGCTACACCTTC
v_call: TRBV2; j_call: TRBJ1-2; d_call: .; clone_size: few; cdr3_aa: CANAQGDNYGYTF; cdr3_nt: TGTGCCAACGCACAGGGAGATAACTATGGCTACACCTTC
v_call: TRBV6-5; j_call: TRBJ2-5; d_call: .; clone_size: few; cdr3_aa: CASISVTGSETQYF; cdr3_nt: TGTGCCAGCATTTCGGTTACAGGGTCCGAGACCCAGTACTTC
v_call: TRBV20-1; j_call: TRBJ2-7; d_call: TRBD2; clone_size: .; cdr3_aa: CSAPPVGGEEGYEQYF; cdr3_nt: TGCAGTGCTCCACCGGTGGGGGGGGAGGAGGGCTACGAGCAGTACTTC
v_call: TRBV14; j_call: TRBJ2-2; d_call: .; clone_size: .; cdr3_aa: CASSQEGIGELFF; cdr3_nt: TGTGCCAGCAGCCAAGAGGGCATCGGGGAGCTGTTTTTT
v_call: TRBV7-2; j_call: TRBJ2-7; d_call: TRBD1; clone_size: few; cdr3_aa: CASSFGSGTVFYEQYF; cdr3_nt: TGTGCCAGCAGCTTTGGGTCCGGGACAGTTTTTTACGAGCAGTACTTC
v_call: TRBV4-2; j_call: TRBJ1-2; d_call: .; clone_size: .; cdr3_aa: CASSQDRNFQGGYTF; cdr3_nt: TGTGCCAGCAGCCAAGATCGAAATTTTCAGGGCGGCTACACCTTC
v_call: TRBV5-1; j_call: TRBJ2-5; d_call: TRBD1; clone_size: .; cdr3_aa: CASSETGDPETQYF; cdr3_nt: TGCGCCAGCAGCGAAACAGGGGATCCGGAGACCCAGTACTTC
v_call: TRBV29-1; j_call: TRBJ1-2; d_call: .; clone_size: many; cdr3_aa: CSVDRGASYGYTF; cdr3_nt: TGCAGCGTTGATAGGGGCGCATCCTATGGCTACACCTTC
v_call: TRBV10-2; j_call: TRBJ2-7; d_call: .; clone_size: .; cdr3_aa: CASSPDGHEQYF; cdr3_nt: TGTGCCAGCTCACCAGACGGCCACGAGCAGTACTTC
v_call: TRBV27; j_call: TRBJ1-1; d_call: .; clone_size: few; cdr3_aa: CASSRGLVTEAFF; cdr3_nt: TGTGCCAGCAGTCGAGGACTGGTTACTGAAGCTTTCTTT
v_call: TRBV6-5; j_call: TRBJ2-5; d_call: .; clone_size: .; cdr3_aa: CASRALRGGQETQYF; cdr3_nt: TGTGCCAGCAGAGCCTTAAGGGGGGGGCAAGAGACCCAGTACTTC
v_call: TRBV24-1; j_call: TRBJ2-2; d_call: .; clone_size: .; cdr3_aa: CATSDNTGELFF; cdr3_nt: TGTGCCACCAGTGACAACACCGGGGAGCTGTTTTTT
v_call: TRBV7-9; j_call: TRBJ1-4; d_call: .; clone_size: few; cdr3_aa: CASSTGHLATNEKLFF; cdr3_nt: TGTGCCAGCAGCACCGGACATCTTGCAACTAATGAAAAACTGTTTTTT
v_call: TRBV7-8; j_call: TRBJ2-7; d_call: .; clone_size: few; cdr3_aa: CASSLPRGYEQYF; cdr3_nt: TGTGCCAGCAGCCTGCCTCGGGGCTACGAGCAGTACTTC
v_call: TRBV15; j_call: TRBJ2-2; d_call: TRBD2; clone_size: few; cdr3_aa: CATSRVGLADHTGELFF; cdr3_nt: TGTGCCACCAGCAGAGTAGGACTAGCGGATCACACCGGGGAGCTGTTTTTT
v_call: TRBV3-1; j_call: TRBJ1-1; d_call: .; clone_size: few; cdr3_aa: CASSPGAVHTEAFF; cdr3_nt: TGTGCCAGCAGCCCAGGGGCAGTTCACACTGAAGCTTTCTTT
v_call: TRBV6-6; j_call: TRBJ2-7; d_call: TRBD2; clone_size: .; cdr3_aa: CASRETSGSYEQYF; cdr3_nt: TGTGCCAGCAGAGAGACTAGCGGGAGTTACGAGCAGTACTTC
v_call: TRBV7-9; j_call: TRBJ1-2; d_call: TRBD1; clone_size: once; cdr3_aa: CASSPSTGWYGYTF; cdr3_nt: TGTGCCAGCAGCCCATCGACAGGGTGGTATGGCTACACCTTC
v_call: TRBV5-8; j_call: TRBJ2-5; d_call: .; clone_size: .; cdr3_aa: CASSQDKDRETQYF; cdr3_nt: TGTGCCAGCAGCCAAGATAAGGACCGGGAGACCCAGTACTTC
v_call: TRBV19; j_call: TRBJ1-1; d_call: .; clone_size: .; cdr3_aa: CASSIPPQAATEAFF; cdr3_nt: TGTGCCAGTAGTATACCGCCACAGGCAGCCACTGAAGCTTTCTTT
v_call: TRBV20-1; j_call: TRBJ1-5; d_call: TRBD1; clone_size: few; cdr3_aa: CSATSGQGSQPQHF; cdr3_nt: TGCAGTGCTACCTCAGGACAGGGTAGTCAGCCCCAGCATTTT
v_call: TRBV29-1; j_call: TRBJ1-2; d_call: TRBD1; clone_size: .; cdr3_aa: CSVGAGGYGYTF; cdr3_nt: TGCAGCGTTGGGGCAGGGGGGTATGGCTACACCTTC
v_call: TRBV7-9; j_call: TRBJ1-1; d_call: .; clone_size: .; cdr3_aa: CASSLETHLPGALF; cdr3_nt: TGTGCCAGCAGCTTAGAGACACACTTGCCGGGAGCTCTCTTT
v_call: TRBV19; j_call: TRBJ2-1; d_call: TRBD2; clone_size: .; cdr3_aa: CASSIGPAGTSGSYNEQFF; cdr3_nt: TGTGCCAGTAGTATAGGACCCGCCGGGACTAGCGGGAGTTACAATGAGCAGTTCTTC
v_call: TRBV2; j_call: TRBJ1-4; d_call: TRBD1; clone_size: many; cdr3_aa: CASSPTGAEKLFF; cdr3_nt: TGTGCCAGCAGTCCGACAGGGGCTGAAAAACTGTTTTTT
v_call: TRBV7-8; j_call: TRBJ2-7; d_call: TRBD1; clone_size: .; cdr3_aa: CASSRGQTYEQYF; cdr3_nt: TGTGCCAGCAGCCGGGGACAGACCTACGAGCAGTACTTC
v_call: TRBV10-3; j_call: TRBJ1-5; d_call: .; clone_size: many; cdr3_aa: CAISRSGSGNQPQHF; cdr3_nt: TGTGCCATCTCCCGGTCAGGTTCGGGCAATCAGCCCCAGCATTTT
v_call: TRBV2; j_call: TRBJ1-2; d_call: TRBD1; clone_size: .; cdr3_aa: CASNPTGYGYTF; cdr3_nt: TGTGCCAGCAACCCGACAGGGTATGGCTACACCTTC
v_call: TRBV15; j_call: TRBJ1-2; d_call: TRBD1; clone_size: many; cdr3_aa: CATSGDRAGYGYTF; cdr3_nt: TGTGCCACCAGCGGCGACAGGGCGGGCTATGGCTACACCTTC
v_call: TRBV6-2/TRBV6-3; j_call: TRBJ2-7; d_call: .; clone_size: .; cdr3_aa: CASSYSYGTYEQYF; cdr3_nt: TGTGCCAGCAGTTACTCGTACGGAACCTACGAGCAGTACTTC
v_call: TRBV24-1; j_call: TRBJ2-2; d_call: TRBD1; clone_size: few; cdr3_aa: CATTRTGAMAGELFF; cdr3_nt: TGTGCCACCACCCGGACAGGGGCAATGGCCGGGGAGCTGTTTTTT
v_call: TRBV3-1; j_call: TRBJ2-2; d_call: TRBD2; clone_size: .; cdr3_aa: CASSQGGKYTGELFF; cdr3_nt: TGTGCCAGCAGCCAGGGAGGGAAGTACACCGGGGAGCTGTTTTTT
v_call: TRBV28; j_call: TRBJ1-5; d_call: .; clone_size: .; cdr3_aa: CASSIPEGVWGNQPQHF; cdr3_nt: TGTGCCAGCAGTATACCGGAGGGGGTGTGGGGCAATCAGCCCCAGCATTTT
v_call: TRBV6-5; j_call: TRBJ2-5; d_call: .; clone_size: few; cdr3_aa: CASSYSGQKETQYF; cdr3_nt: TGTGCCAGCAGTTACTCTGGGCAAAAAGAGACCCAGTACTTC
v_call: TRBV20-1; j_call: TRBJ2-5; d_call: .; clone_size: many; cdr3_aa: CSAGKETQYF; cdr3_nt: TGCAGTGCGGGGAAAGAGACCCAGTACTTC
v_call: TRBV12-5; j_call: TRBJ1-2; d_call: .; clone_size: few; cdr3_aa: CASGWDGGYGYTF; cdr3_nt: TGTGCTAGTGGTTGGGATGGCGGCTATGGCTACACCTTC
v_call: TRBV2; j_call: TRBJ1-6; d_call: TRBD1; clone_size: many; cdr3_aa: CASSGQGDSPLHF; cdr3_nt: TGTGCCAGCAGTGGACAGGGAGATTCACCCCTCCACTTT
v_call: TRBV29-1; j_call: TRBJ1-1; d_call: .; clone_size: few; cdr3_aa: CSVGPEAFF; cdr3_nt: TGCAGCGTGGGACCCGAAGCTTTCTTT
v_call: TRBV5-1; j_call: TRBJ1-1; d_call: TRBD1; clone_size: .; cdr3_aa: CASSLPAGTGAEAFF; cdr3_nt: TGCGCCAGCAGCTTACCCGCCGGGACAGGGGCTGAAGCTTTCTTT
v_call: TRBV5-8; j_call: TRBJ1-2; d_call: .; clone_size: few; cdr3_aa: CASSLWEGNYGYTF; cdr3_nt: TGTGCCAGCAGCTTGTGGGAGGGGAACTATGGCTACACCTTC
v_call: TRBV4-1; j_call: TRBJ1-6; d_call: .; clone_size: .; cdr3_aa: CASSQDPGSYNSPLHF; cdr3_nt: TGCGCCAGCAGCCAAGACCCCGGCTCCTATAATTCACCCCTCCACTTT
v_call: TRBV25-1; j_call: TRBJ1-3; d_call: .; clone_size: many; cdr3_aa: CASSERTASSGNTIYF; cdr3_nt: TGTGCCAGCAGTGAAAGGACGGCATCCTCTGGAAACACCATATATTTT
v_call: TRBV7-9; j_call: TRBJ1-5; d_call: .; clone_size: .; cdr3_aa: CASSGGGVNQPQHF; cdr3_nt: TGTGCCAGCAGCGGGGGGGGGGTAAATCAGCCCCAGCATTTT
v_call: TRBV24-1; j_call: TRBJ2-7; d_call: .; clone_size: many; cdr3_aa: CATSAGTLRRGYEQYF; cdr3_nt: TGTGCCACCAGTGCTGGGACCCTCAGAAGGGGTTACGAGCAGTACTTC
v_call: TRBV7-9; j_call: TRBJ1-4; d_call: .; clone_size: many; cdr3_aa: CASSSPDQIDNEKLFF; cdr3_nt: TGTGCCAGCAGCTCCCCCGACCAAATCGATAATGAAAAACTGTTTTTT
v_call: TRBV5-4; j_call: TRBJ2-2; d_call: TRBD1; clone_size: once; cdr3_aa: CASRKALGQGGELFF; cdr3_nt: TGTGCCAGCAGGAAGGCCCTCGGACAGGGCGGGGAGCTGTTTTTT
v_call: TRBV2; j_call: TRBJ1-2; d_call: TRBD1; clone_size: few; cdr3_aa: CAGSPGQKPYGYTF; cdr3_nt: TGTGCCGGATCTCCGGGACAGAAGCCCTATGGCTACACCTTC